This T cell receptor beta chain was profiled in a study of T cells in Graves' hyperthyroidism and ophthalmopathy. From RNA transcripts, TCR beta CDR3 regions were amplified. The study used the HTBI primer set for a first-round RT-PCR of the TCR CDR3. TCRdb recomputed calls from the multiplex PCR reads with MiXCR, one row per CDR3 protein. The sample has approximately 400,000 distinct CDR3 sequences, 20% to 30% seen once; the top ten hold about 73%. This clonotype was recorded a few times. The CDR3 is 14 residues long. J was trimmed by 9 bases and V by 0 bases; bases with no gene match: 1. CDR1 SGDLS and CDR2 YYNGEE come from the germline V gene.

This clonotype originated in a man aged 45 to 65 with Graves' hyperthyroidism. The sample was blood. This sequence joins TRBV9 and TRBJ2-1; 12 positions agree with TRBD2. The CDR3 nucleotides read TGTGCCAGCAGCGTAGTGACTAGCGGGAGTGAGCAGTTCTTC. This gives the protein CASSVVTSGSEQFF.